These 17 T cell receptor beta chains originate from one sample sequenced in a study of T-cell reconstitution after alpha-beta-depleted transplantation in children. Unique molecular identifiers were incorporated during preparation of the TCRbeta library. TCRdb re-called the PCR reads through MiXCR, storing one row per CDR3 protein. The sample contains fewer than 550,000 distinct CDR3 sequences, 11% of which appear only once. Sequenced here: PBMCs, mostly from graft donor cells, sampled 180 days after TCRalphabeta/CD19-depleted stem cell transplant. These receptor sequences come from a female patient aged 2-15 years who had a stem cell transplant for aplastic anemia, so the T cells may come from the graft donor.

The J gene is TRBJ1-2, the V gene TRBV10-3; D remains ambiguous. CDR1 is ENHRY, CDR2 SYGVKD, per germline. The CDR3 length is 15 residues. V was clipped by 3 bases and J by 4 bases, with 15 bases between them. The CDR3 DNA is TGTGCCATCAGTGAACGAGGGATCGGCGTCTATGGCTACACCTTC. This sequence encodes CAISERGIGVYGYTF.

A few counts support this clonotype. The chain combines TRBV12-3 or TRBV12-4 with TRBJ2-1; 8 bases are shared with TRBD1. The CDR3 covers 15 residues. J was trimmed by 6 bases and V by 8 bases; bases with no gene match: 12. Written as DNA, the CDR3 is TGTGCCAGCGGCTCATACGGACAGGGAGGCAATGAGCAGTTCTTC. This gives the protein CASGSYGQGGNEQFF.

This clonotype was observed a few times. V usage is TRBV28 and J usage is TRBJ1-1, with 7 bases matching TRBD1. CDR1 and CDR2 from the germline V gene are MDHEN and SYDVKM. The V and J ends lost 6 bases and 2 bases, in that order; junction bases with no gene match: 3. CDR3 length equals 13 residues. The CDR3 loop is CASRGQSNTEAFF. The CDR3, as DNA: TGTGCCAGCAGGGGACAGTCCAACACTGAAGCTTTCTTT.

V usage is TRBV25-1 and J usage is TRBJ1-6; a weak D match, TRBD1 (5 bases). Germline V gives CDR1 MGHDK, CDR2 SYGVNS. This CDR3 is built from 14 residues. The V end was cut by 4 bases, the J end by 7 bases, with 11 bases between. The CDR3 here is CASSGLGGNSPLHF. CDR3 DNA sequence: TGTGCCAGCAGTGGGCTGGGGGGGAATTCACCCCTCCACTTT.

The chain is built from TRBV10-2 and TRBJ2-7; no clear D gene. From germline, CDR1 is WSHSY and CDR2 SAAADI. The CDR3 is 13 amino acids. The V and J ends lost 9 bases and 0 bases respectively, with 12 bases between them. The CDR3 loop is CASRPRSSYEQYF. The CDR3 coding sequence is TGCGCCAGTCGACCCAGGAGCTCCTACGAGCAGTACTTC.

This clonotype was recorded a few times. This CDR3 reads CASSRYLEEEQYV. CDR3 bases: TGTGCCAGCAGTCGTTATTTAGAAGAAGAGCAGTACGTC. The chain combines TRBV7-9 with TRBJ2-7; D not certain. Germline loops: CDR1 SEHNR, CDR2 FQNEAQ (reference sequence). With 6 bases removed from V and 7 bases from J, the gap between germline ends came to 16 bases. The CDR3 is 13 residues long.

In DNA, the CDR3 is TGTGCCAGCAGTGTATACCTGCCCAGCTCCTACAATGAGCAGTTCTTC. Translating gives CASSVYLPSSYNEQFF. This sequence joins TRBV6-1 and TRBJ2-1; D unresolved. V lost 4 bases to trimming and J lost 0 bases, with 13 bases between them. This CDR3 has 16 amino acids. The germline V gene has CDR1 MNHNS and CDR2 SASEGT.

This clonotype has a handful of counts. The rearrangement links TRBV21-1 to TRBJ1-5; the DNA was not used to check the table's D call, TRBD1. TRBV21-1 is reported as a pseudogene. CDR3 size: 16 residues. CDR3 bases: TGTGCCAGCAGCAAAGGGGACAGGGGAGTCGATCAGCCCCAGCATTTT. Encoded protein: CASSKGDRGVDQPQHF.

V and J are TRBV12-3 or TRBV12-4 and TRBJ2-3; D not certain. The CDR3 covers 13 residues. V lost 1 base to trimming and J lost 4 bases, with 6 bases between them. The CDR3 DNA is TGTGCCAGCAGTTTAGAGTTCGCAGATACGCAGTATTTT. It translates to CASSLEFADTQYF.

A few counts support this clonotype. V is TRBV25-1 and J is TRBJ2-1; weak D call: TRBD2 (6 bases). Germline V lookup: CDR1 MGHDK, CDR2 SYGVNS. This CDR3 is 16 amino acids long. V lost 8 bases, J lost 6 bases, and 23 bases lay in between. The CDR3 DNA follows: TGTGCCAGCCGTGGTCGGGAGACCGTCACATTCAATGAGCAGTTCTTC. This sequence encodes CASRGRETVTFNEQFF. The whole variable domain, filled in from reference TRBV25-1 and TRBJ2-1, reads EADIYQTPRYLVIGTGKKITLECSQTMGHDKMYWYQQDPGMELHLIHYSYGVNSTEKGDLSSESTVSRIRTEHFPLTLESARPSHTSQYLCASRGRETVTFNEQFFGPGTRLTVL.

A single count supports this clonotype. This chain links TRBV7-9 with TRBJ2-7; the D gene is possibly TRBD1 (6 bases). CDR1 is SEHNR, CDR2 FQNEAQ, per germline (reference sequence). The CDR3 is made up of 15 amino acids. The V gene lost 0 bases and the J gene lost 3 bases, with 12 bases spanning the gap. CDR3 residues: CASSLARDTLYEQYV. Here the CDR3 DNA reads TGTGCCAGCAGCTTAGCCCGGGACACCCTCTACGAGCAGTACGTC.

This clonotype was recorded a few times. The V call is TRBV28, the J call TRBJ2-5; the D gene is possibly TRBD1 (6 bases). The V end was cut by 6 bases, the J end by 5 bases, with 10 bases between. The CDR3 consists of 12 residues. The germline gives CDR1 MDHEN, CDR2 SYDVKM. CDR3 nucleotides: TGTGCCAGCAGGGGGGCGTTCGAGACCCAGTACTTC. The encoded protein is CASRGAFETQYF.

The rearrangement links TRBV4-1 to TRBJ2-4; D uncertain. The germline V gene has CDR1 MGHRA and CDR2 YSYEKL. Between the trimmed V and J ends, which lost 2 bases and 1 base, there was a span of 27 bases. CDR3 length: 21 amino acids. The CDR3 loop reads CASSQFQPSCRGVRAKNIQYF. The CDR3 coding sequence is TGCGCCAGCAGCCAATTTCAACCCTCTTGTCGTGGGGTGCGGGCCAAAAACATTCAGTACTTC.

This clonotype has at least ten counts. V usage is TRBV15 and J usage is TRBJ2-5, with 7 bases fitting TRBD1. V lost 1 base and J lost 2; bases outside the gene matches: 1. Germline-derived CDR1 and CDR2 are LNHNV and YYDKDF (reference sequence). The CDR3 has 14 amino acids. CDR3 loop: CATSRVGQQETQYF. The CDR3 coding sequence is TGTGCCACCAGCAGAGTGGGACAGCAAGAGACCCAGTACTTC.

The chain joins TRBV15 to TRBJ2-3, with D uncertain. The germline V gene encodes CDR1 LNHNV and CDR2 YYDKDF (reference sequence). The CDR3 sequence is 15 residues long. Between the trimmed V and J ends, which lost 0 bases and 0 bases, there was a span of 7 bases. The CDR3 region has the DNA TGTGCCACCAGCAGAGAAGCGACTAGCACAGATACGCAGTATTTT. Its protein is CATSREATSTDTQYF. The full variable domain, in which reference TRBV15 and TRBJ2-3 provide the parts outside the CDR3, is DAMVIQNPRYQVTQFGKPVTLSCSQTLNHNVMYWYQQKSSQAPKLLFHYYDKDFNNEADTPDNFQSRRPNTSFCFLDIRSPGLGDTAMYLCATSREATSTDTQYFGPGTRLTVL.

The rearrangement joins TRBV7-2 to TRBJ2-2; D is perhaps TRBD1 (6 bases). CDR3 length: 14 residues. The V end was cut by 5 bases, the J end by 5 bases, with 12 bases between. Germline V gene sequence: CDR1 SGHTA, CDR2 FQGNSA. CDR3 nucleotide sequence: TGTGCCAGCAGCGTCACAACAGGGACCGGGGAGCTGTTTTTT. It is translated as CASSVTTGTGELFF. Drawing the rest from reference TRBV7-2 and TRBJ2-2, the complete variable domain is GAGVSQSPSNKVTEKGKDVELRCDPISGHTALYWYRQSLGQGLEFLIYFQGNSAPDKSGLPSDRFSAERTGGSVSTLTIQRTQQEDSAVYLCASSVTTGTGELFFGEGSRLTVL.

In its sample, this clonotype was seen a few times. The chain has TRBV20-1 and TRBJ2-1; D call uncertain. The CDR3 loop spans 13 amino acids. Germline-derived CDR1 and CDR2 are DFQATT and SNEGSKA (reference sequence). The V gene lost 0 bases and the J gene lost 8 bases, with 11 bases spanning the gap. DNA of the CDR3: TGCAGTGCTAGAGATCGACCCCCCGATGAGCAGTTCTTC. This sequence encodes CSARDRPPDEQFF.